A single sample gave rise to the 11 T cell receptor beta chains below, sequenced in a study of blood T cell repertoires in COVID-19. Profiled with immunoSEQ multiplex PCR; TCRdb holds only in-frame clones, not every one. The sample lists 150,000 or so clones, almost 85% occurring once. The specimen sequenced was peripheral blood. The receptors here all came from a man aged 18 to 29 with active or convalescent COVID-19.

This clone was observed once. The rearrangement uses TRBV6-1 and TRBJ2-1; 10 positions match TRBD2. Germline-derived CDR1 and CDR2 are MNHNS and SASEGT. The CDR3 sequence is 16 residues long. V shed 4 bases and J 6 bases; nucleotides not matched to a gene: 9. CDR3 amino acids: CASSGLAGADGNEQFF. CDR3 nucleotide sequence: TGTGCCAGCAGTGGGCTAGCGGGGGCAGACGGCAATGAGCAGTTCTTC.

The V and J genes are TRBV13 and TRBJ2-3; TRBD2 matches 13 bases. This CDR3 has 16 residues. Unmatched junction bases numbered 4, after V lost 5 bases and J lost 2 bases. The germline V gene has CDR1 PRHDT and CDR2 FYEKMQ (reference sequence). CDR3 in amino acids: CASSTLAGGLTDTQYF. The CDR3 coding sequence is TGTGCCAGCAGCACACTAGCGGGGGGGCTCACAGATACGCAGTATTTT.

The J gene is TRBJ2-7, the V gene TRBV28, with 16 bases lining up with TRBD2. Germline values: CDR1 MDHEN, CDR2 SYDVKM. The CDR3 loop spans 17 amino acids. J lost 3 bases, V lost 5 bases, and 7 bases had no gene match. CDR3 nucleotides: TGTGCCAGCAGTCCCCCGGGACTAGCGGGAGGGGACTACGAGCAGTACTTC. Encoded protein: CASSPPGLAGGDYEQYF. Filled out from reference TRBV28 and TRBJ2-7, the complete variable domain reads DVKVTQSSRYLVKRTGEKVFLECVQDMDHENMFWYRQDPGLGLRLIYFSYDVKMKEKGDIPEGYSVSREKKERFSLILESASTNQTSMYLCASSPPGLAGGDYEQYFGPGTRLTVT.

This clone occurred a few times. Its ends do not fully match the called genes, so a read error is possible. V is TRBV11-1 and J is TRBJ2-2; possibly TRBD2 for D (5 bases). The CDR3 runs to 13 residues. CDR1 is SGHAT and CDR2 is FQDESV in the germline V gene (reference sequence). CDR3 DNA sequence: TGTGCCAGCAGTTTAGATGAGGGCGGGGAGCTGTTTTTT. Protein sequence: CASSLDEGGELFF.

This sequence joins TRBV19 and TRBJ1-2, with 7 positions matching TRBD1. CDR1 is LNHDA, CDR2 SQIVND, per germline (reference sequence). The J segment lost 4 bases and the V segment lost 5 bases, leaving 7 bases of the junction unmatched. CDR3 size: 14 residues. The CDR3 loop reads CASSVLPGGYGYTF. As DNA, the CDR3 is TGTGCCAGTAGTGTATTACCAGGGGGCTATGGCTACACCTTC.

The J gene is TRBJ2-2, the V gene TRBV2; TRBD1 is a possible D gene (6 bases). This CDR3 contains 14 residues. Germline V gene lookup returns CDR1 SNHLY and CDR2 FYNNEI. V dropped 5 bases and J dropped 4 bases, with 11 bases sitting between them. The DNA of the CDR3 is TGTGCCAGCAGTAAACAGGGTGGCACCGGGGAGCTGTTTTTT. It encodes CASSKQGGTGELFF.

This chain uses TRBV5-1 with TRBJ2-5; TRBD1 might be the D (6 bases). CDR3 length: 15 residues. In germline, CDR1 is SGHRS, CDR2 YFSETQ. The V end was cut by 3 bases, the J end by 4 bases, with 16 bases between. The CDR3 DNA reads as TGCGCCAGCAGCTCAACCAGGGGTGGGCGAGAGACCCAGTACTTC. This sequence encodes CASSSTRGGRETQYF.

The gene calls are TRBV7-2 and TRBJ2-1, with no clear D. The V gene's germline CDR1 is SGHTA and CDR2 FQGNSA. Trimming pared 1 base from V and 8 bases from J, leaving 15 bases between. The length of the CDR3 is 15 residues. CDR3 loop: CASSLGLFTSDEQFF. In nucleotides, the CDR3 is TGTGCCAGCAGCTTAGGCCTCTTTACGAGCGATGAGCAGTTCTTC.

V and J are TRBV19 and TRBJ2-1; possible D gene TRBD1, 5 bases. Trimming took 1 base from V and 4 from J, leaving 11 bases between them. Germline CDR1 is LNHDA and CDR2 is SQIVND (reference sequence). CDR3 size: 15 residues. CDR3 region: CASSIGQGRYNEQFF. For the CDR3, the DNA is TGTGCCAGTAGTATAGGGCAGGGCAGATACAATGAGCAGTTCTTC.

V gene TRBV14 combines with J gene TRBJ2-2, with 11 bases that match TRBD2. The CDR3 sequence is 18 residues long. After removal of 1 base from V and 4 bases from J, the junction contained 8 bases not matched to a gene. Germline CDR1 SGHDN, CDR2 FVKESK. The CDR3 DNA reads TGTGCCAGCAGCCAAGGATGGACTAGCGGGTGGGGCACCGGGGAGCTGTTTTTT. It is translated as CASSQGWTSGWGTGELFF.

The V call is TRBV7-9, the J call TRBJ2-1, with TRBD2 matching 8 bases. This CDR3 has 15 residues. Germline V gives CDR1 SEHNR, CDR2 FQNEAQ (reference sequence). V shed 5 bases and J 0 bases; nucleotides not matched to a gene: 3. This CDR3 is CASSPSGSSYNEQFF. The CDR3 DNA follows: TGTGCCAGCAGCCCGAGCGGGAGCTCCTACAATGAGCAGTTCTTC.